The rows below give T cell receptor beta chains drawn from one sample of a study of T cell changes during pregnancy in multiple sclerosis. TCRdb's table, derived via immunoSEQ multiplex PCR, lists solely in-frame clones and lacks some. The sample contains 45,000 or so clones, roughly 93% of which appear only once. The sample consisted of PBMCs (not recorded whether the cells were cultured). The receptor set was obtained from a female donor with multiple sclerosis, enrolled in a pregnancy study. Each CDR3 is given with its conserved first and last residue. The D gene is left open where the match is weak. The size of a clone is reported for some rows only, either as once, few or many, or as a class for expanded clones.

D gene: TRBD2
V gene: TRBV6-1
J gene: TRBJ2-1
clone size: medium-sized
CDR3 protein: CASSELRGGPGEQFF
CDR3 DNA: TGTGCCAGCAGTGAATTGCGGGGAGGGCCGGGTGAGCAGTTCTTC

D gene: NA
V gene: TRBV28
J gene: TRBJ1-5
clone size: few
CDR3 protein: CASSLGFGQGSNQPQHF
CDR3 DNA: TGTGCCAGCAGTTTAGGGTTCGGGCAGGGGAGCAATCAGCCCCAGCATTTT

D gene: NA
V gene: TRBV6-1
J gene: TRBJ2-7
clone size: once
CDR3 protein: CASNRVGEQYF
CDR3 DNA: TGTGCCAGCAACAGGGTCGGCGAGCAGTACTTC

D gene: NA
V gene: TRBV2
J gene: TRBJ1-2
clone size: NA
CDR3 protein: CASSDGRKKGYYGYTF
CDR3 DNA: TGTGCCAGCAGTGATGGGAGGAAGAAAGGGTACTATGGCTACACCTTC

D gene: TRBD2
V gene: TRBV2
J gene: TRBJ2-2
clone size: NA
CDR3 protein: CASRIGTMPGELFF
CDR3 DNA: TGTGCCAGCAGAATCGGGACTATGCCCGGGGAGCTGTTTTTT

D gene: NA
V gene: TRBV28
J gene: TRBJ2-5
clone size: NA
CDR3 protein: CASSPRETQYF
CDR3 DNA: TGTGCCAGCAGCCCTCGGGAGACCCAGTACTTC

D gene: NA
V gene: TRBV5-8
J gene: TRBJ1-2
clone size: NA
CDR3 protein: CASSLVRANYGYTF
CDR3 DNA: TGTGCCAGCAGCTTGGTTCGGGCCAACTATGGCTACACCTTC

D gene: NA
V gene: TRBV19
J gene: TRBJ1-5
clone size: NA
CDR3 protein: CASSGSLNQPQHF
CDR3 DNA: TGTGCCAGTAGTGGGTCCCTTAATCAGCCCCAGCATTTT

D gene: NA
V gene: TRBV19
J gene: TRBJ2-6
clone size: NA
CDR3 protein: CASSIDWPGSGANVLTF
CDR3 DNA: TGTGCCAGTAGTATAGATTGGCCGGGCTCTGGGGCCAACGTCCTGACTTTC

D gene: TRBD2
V gene: TRBV9
J gene: TRBJ2-1
clone size: NA
CDR3 protein: CASSVASGLADHNEQFF
CDR3 DNA: TGTGCCAGCAGCGTAGCTTCCGGACTAGCGGACCACAATGAGCAGTTCTTC

D gene: NA
V gene: TRBV27
J gene: TRBJ2-7
clone size: NA
CDR3 protein: CASSLTQGGSYEQYF
CDR3 DNA: TGTGCCAGCAGTTTAACGCAGGGGGGTTCATACGAGCAGTACTTC

D gene: NA
V gene: TRBV15
J gene: TRBJ2-7
clone size: NA
CDR3 protein: CATSRDRYYEQYF
CDR3 DNA: TGTGCCACCAGCAGAGATCGCTACTACGAGCAGTACTTC

D gene: NA
V gene: TRBV6-5
J gene: TRBJ2-5
clone size: NA
CDR3 protein: CASSTGTKETQYF
CDR3 DNA: TGTGCCAGCAGCACCGGGACCAAAGAGACCCAGTACTTC

D gene: TRBD2
V gene: TRBV27
J gene: TRBJ2-1
clone size: NA
CDR3 protein: CASSLWSSGGYNEQFF
CDR3 DNA: TGTGCCAGCAGTTTATGGTCTAGCGGGGGATACAATGAGCAGTTCTTC

D gene: NA
V gene: TRBV30
J gene: TRBJ2-1
clone size: NA
CDR3 protein: CAWSDTRLNEQFF
CDR3 DNA: TGTGCCTGGAGTGATACTAGACTCAATGAGCAGTTCTTC